This T cell receptor beta chain came from a study of T cell responses to AZD1222 COVID-19 vaccine. Data came from immunoSEQ multiplex PCR; TCRdb stores just in-frame clones and leaves some out. The table records around 95,000 clones, approximately 90% of them present only once. This clone has just a few counts. The material was peripheral blood, obtained on day 0 of AZD1222 vaccination. The TCR comes from an adult in good health.

CDR3 in DNA: TGTGCCAGCCTTACAGGGTGGGATAATTCACCCCTCCACTTT. As protein: CASLTGWDNSPLHF. This chain connects TRBV6-5 to TRBJ1-6; D is possibly TRBD1 (6 bases). Trimming stripped 8 bases from V and 5 bases from J, with 13 bases between. Germline CDR1 MNHEY, CDR2 SVGAGI. The CDR3 consists of 14 residues.